The 21 T cell receptor beta chains below come from one sample, sequenced in a study of beta chain features in type 1 diabetes. Overall study results and limits: Moderately but significantly shorter TCRB CDR3s were found in Type 1 diabetes patients in all four CD4+ subsets.

What was sequenced were expressed TCRB transcripts, since all of the isolated RNA had been reverse transcribed. Libraries were prepared by immunoSEQ multiplex PCR; TCRdb keeps only in-frame clonotypes and omits some of them. The sample consists of approximately 360,000 clones, over 9.5% of them appearing once. These receptors' antigens are unknown. Sample: naive CD4+ T cells from blood. These receptors were taken from a woman in her late teens or twenties with type 1 diabetes.

The chain carries TRBV9 and TRBJ2-5; D perhaps matches TRBD1 (5 bases). CDR3 size: 14 residues. Trimming removed 0 bases from V and 5 bases from J, with 11 bases in between. Germline V gene lookup returns CDR1 SGDLS and CDR2 YYNGEE. CDR3 DNA sequence: TGTGCCAGCAGCGTAGCTCTGACAGAGGAGACCCAGTACTTC. It is translated as CASSVALTEETQYF.

The chain links TRBV18 to TRBJ2-2, with D unclear. Germline V gene lookup returns CDR1 KGHSH and CDR2 LQKENI. Trimming removed 1 base from V and 2 bases from J, with 14 bases in between. This CDR3 contains 17 residues. The CDR3 bases are TGTGCCAGCTCACCACTTCTGCCAGACTTAAACACCGGGGAGCTGTTTTTT. It codes for CASSPLLPDLNTGELFF.

The chain carries TRBV11-2 and TRBJ1-2, with no clear D. V lost 1 base and J 2 bases, leaving 8 bases between the germline ends. The CDR3 is made up of 14 amino acids. In germline, CDR1 is SGHAT, CDR2 FQNNGV. The CDR3 protein is CASSLGLFNYGYTF. DNA for the CDR3: TGTGCCAGCAGCTTAGGTCTGTTCAACTATGGCTACACCTTC.

The rearrangement uses TRBV18 and TRBJ1-1; D unclear. V was clipped by 2 bases and J by 7 bases, with 14 bases between them. This CDR3 contains 14 residues. Germline CDR1 is KGHSH and CDR2 is LQKENI. The CDR3 nucleotides read TGTGCCAGCTCACCATTCGGGGAAGGGATTGAAGCTTTCTTT. Residues: CASSPFGEGIEAFF.

In its sample, this clone was seen a few times. The chain carries TRBV29-1 and TRBJ1-2; no clear D. Between the trimmed V and J ends, which lost 2 bases and 4 bases, there was a span of 8 bases. Germline-derived CDR1 and CDR2 are SQVTM and ANQGSEA. The CDR3 consists of 12 residues. The CDR3 DNA sequence: TGCAGCGTTGAAAGAGGAGGCTATGGCTACACCTTC. Its protein product is CSVERGGYGYTF. Filled out from reference TRBV29-1 and TRBJ1-2, the complete variable domain reads SAVISQKPSRDICQRGTSLTIQCQVDSQVTMMFWYRQQPGQSLTLIATANQGSEATYESGFVIDKFPISRPNLTFSTLTVSNMSPEDSSIYLCSVERGGYGYTFGSGTRLTVV.

The chain employs TRBV18 and TRBJ1-3; D may be TRBD1 (5 bases). The V end lost 2 bases, the J end lost 0 bases, and 11 bases lay between the germline ends. The CDR3 length is 16 residues. CDR1 is KGHSH and CDR2 is LQKENI in the germline V gene. The CDR3 DNA reads TGTGCCAGCTCACCAGTTCATACAGGCTCTGGAAACACCATATATTTT. As protein: CASSPVHTGSGNTIYF.

This clone has only a few counts. CDR3 sequence: CASSFQGGGGGRSGANVLTF. The CDR3 region has the DNA TGTGCCAGCAGCTTCCAAGGTGGTGGAGGAGGGCGTTCTGGGGCCAACGTCCTGACTTTC. The chain has TRBV5-4 and TRBJ2-6; the D gene is possibly TRBD2 (6 bases). The CDR3 runs to 20 residues. In germline, CDR1 is SGHNT, CDR2 YYREEE (reference sequence). V gave up 2 bases and J gave up 1 base, with 22 bases separating them.

This clone was seen a handful of times. Other DNA sequences in this specimen translate into the identical CDR3. The rearrangement joins TRBV18 to TRBJ2-5; TRBD1 is a possible D gene (5 bases). V was pared by 3 bases and J by 1 base, with 6 bases between. Germline CDR1 reads KGHSH; CDR2 reads LQKENI. This CDR3 region has 13 residues. CDR3 sequence: CASSPDIQETQYF. DNA for the CDR3: TGTGCCAGCTCACCGGACATCCAAGAGACCCAGTACTTC.

This clone was seen a handful of times. This chain joins TRBV11-2 and TRBJ2-6, with D perhaps matching TRBD2 (6 bases). The CDR3 runs 15 residues. The V end was cut by 4 bases, the J end by 2 bases, with 9 bases between. CDR1 and CDR2 (germline): SGHAT, FQNNGV. This CDR3 reads CASSWGDTGANVLTF. CDR3 bases: TGTGCCAGCAGCTGGGGGGATACTGGGGCCAACGTCCTGACTTTC. Variable domain in full (rest from reference TRBV11-2 and TRBJ2-6): EAGVAQSPRYKIIEKRQSVAFWCNPISGHATLYWYQQILGQGPKLLIQFQNNGVVDDSQLPKDRFSAERLKGVDSTLKIQPAKLEDSAVYLCASSWGDTGANVLTFGAGSRLTVL.

This chain links TRBV28 with TRBJ1-5, with 7 bases aligning to TRBD1. This CDR3 is 13 amino acids long. V was pared by 5 bases and J by 15 bases, with 13 bases of the junction left unmatched. CDR1 is MDHEN, CDR2 SYDVKM, per germline. The DNA for the CDR3 is TGTGCCAGCAGTCCAGGGACAGATGTTGGCGGGCATTTT. This sequence encodes CASSPGTDVGGHF.

This clone has a handful of counts. The rearrangement uses TRBV7-2 and TRBJ2-7, with 7 bases aligning to TRBD1. CDR3 length: 13 amino acids. Germline CDR1 reads SGHTA; CDR2 reads FQGNSA. With 5 bases clipped from V and 2 bases from J, the junction kept 3 bases outside the gene matches. The CDR3 loop is CASSLDRAYEQYF. The CDR3 coding sequence is TGTGCCAGCAGCCTCGACAGGGCCTACGAGCAGTACTTC.

CDR3 in amino acids: CASSLVSSREYEQYF. The DNA for the CDR3 is TGTGCCAGCAGCTTAGTGTCCTCGAGGGAATACGAGCAGTACTTC. The chain employs TRBV7-2 and TRBJ2-7; D may be TRBD2 (5 bases). This CDR3 has 15 residues. Deletions cut 1 base from V and 4 bases from J, with 14 bases between. The germline V gene encodes CDR1 SGHTA and CDR2 FQGNSA.

The chain has TRBV13 and TRBJ2-7; 7 bases map to TRBD1. Trimming cost V 5 bases and J 3 bases; bases outside gene matches: 7. The CDR3 has 14 amino acids. The V gene's germline CDR1 is PRHDT and CDR2 FYEKMQ (reference sequence). The CDR3 DNA reads as TGTGCCAGCAGCGTCCCCGGGACAGACTACGAGCAGTACTTC. Its protein is CASSVPGTDYEQYF.

This clone was counted between two and nine times. The genes are TRBV4-2 and TRBJ1-5, with D unresolved. CDR1 is LGHNA, CDR2 YNFKEQ, per germline. The CDR3 extends over 15 amino acids. V was clipped by 0 bases and J by 0 bases, with 6 bases between them. CDR3 coding DNA: TGTGCCAGCAGCCAAGAGGCAGTTAGCAATCAGCCCCAGCATTTT. Translation: CASSQEAVSNQPQHF.

The rearrangement uses TRBV19 and TRBJ1-1; no definite D call. Germline V CDR1 and CDR2: LNHDA, SQIVND (reference sequence). CDR3 length: 13 amino acids. V was cut by 1 base and J by 5 bases, with 8 bases left in between. The CDR3 sequence is CASSIVIETEAFF. CDR3 nucleotide sequence: TGTGCCAGTAGTATAGTAATCGAGACTGAAGCTTTCTTT.

This clone was counted between two and nine times. The chain is built from TRBV7-9 and TRBJ1-2, with unresolved D. Germline CDR1 reads SEHNR; CDR2 reads FQNEAQ (reference sequence). Trimming removed 6 bases at V and 4 bases at J, with 15 bases between. The CDR3 runs to 14 residues. CDR3 coding DNA: TGTGCCAGCAGTCCCGGGAGTTTTGGCTATGGCTACACCTTC. Translating it yields CASSPGSFGYGYTF.

In its sample, this clone was seen a few times. Distinct nucleotide sequences in the sample also encode this CDR3. The V call is TRBV9, the J call TRBJ2-3; the D gene is possibly TRBD1 (5 bases). This CDR3 is built from 15 residues. V gave up 0 bases and J gave up 0 bases, with 8 bases separating them. The germline gives CDR1 SGDLS, CDR2 YYNGEE. The CDR3 loop is CASSVAAGSTDTQYF. In DNA form, the CDR3 reads TGTGCCAGCAGCGTAGCGGCAGGGAGCACAGATACGCAGTATTTT.

This clone was seen a few times. The CDR3 spells CASSVAGGGLRTDTQYF. CDR3 in DNA: TGTGCCAGCAGCGTAGCGGGCGGGGGATTACGCACAGATACGCAGTATTTT. The J gene is TRBJ2-3, the V gene TRBV9, with TRBD2 matching 7 bases. Germline CDR1 SGDLS, CDR2 YYNGEE. J lost 1 base, V lost 0 bases, and 8 bases had no gene match. CDR3 size: 17 residues.

This sequence joins TRBV4-2 and TRBJ2-5; TRBD2 matches 12 bases. The germline V gene has CDR1 LGHNA and CDR2 YNFKEQ. There are 16 residues in the CDR3. With 0 bases clipped from V and 4 bases from J, the junction kept 3 bases outside the gene matches. As DNA, the CDR3 is TGTGCCAGCAGCCAAGAGGGGACTAGCGGGTCAGAGACCCAGTACTTC. It codes for CASSQEGTSGSETQYF.

The chain uses TRBV4-1 and TRBJ2-3; 8 bases align to TRBD1. The CDR3 has 16 residues. Germline-derived CDR1 and CDR2 are MGHRA and YSYEKL. Trimming at V came to 4 bases and at J to 4 bases, leaving 10 bases not matched to a gene. For the CDR3, the DNA is TGCGCCAGCAGCCCTGGGACAGGTCCAGAACCAGATACGCAGTATTTT. Encoded protein: CASSPGTGPEPDTQYF.

The gene calls are TRBV19 and TRBJ2-7; the match to TRBD1 covers 7 bases. CDR1 and CDR2 (germline): LNHDA, SQIVND (reference sequence). The CDR3 is made up of 12 amino acids. With V trimmed by 5 bases and J by 6 bases, 4 bases remained unmatched. The chain's CDR3 is CASSPAGGEQYF. CDR3 in DNA: TGTGCCAGTAGTCCTGCAGGGGGCGAGCAGTACTTC. The entire variable domain, with the rest obtained from reference TRBV19 and TRBJ2-7, is as follows: DGGITQSPKYLFRKEGQNVTLSCEQNLNHDAMYWYRQDPGQGLRLIYYSQIVNDFQKGDIAEGYSVSREKKESFPLTVTSAQKNPTAFYLCASSPAGGEQYFGPGTRLTVT.